Presented here are 8 T cell receptor beta chains from one specimen sequenced in a study of cytomegalovirus exposure and HLA in healthy donors. Both 60 Vbeta primers and 13 Jbeta primers went into the PCR. TCRdb's table, derived via immunoSEQ multiplex PCR, lists solely in-frame clones and lacks some. The table shows under 200,000 clones, with around 77% occurring only once. Sequenced material: PBMCs. The receptors originated from a man between 60 and 75 years old in good health and CMV-seronegative.

This sequence joins TRBV19 and TRBJ2-6; D is perhaps TRBD1 (6 bases). Germline CDR1 and CDR2: LNHDA and SQIVND (reference sequence). The CDR3 has 15 residues. The V end lost 5 bases, the J end lost 1 base, and 9 bases lay between the germline ends. The CDR3 region has the DNA TGTGCCAGTAGTCGAGGGGGATCTGGGGCCAACGTCCTGACTTTC. The encoded protein is CASSRGGSGANVLTF.

The chain employs TRBV28 and TRBJ2-5, with a tentative D call TRBD2 (6 bases). Judging by the DNA end, TRBJ2-7 fits better; the J call may be wrong. The CDR3 has 14 residues. Germline CDR1 MDHEN, CDR2 SYDVKM. CDR3 region: CASNRDGSSYEQYF. The DNA of the CDR3 is TGTGCCAGCAACCGGGACGGGAGCTCCTACGAGCAGTACTTC.

This chain links TRBV19 with TRBJ2-2, with D maybe TRBD1 (6 bases). Germline CDR1 LNHDA, CDR2 SQIVND (reference sequence). V was trimmed by 4 bases and J by 4 bases, leaving 13 bases between them. The CDR3 length is 15 residues. The CDR3 DNA follows: TGTGCCAGTAGTAATTGGGGGCGCGGCACCGGGGAGCTGTTTTTT. This sequence encodes CASSNWGRGTGELFF.

The rearrangement uses TRBV5-1 and TRBJ2-6, with D unresolved. V dropped 4 bases and J dropped 2 bases, with 4 bases sitting between them. CDR1 and CDR2 from the germline V gene are SGHRS and YFSETQ. The CDR3 runs to 13 residues. The CDR3 region is CASSPAGANVLTF. CDR3 coding DNA: TGCGCCAGCAGCCCAGCTGGGGCCAACGTCCTGACTTTC.

V gene TRBV6-5 combines with J gene TRBJ2-7; 7 bases map to TRBD1. Germline-derived CDR1 and CDR2 are MNHEY and SVGAGI. With 10 bases clipped from V and 2 bases from J, the junction kept 11 bases outside the gene matches. This CDR3 spans 14 amino acids. Written as DNA, the CDR3 is TGTGCCACCATGGAGACAGGGTTGGCCTACGAGCAGTACTTC. This codes for CATMETGLAYEQYF.

This clone was observed once. The V gene is TRBV7-9, the J gene TRBJ2-1; D is perhaps TRBD2 (5 bases). Germline V gene data show CDR1 as SEHNR and CDR2 as FQNEAQ (reference sequence). V was cut by 5 bases and J by 8 bases, with 19 bases left in between. This CDR3 is 15 amino acids long. CDR3 in amino acids: CASSPGKEVFDEQFF. The CDR3 nucleotides are TGTGCCAGCAGCCCCGGGAAGGAGGTATTTGATGAGCAGTTCTTC.

This sequence joins TRBV27 and TRBJ2-2, with D tentatively TRBD2 (7 bases). This CDR3 has 15 amino acids. The V gene's germline CDR1 is MNHEY and CDR2 SMNVEV (reference sequence). Trimming took off 8 bases at V and 7 bases at J, with 20 bases between the two ends. The CDR3 protein is CASGYWGGRGGELFF. The CDR3 DNA reads TGTGCCAGCGGATACTGGGGGGGGCGGGGCGGGGAGCTGTTTTTT.

The chain couples TRBV6-5 to TRBJ2-5, with TRBD2 matching 8 bases. The V gene end was trimmed by 2 bases and the J gene end by 5 bases; junction bases not matched to a gene: 7. This CDR3 contains 15 residues. Germline CDR1 MNHEY, CDR2 SVGAGI. This CDR3 is CASSYAGGGWETQYF. For the CDR3, the DNA is TGTGCCAGCAGTTACGCCGGCGGGGGGTGGGAGACCCAGTACTTC.